In its sample, the clone carrying this T cell receptor beta chain was seen once. What it binds is not known. In making TCR cDNA, 5'RACE template switching added a universal primer site and UMIs to it. Using its own MiXCR run on the 5' RACE reads, TCRdb lists one record per CDR3 protein. This sample has some 600,000 distinct CDR3 sequences; roughly a sixth occur once, and the top ten carry 15% to 20%. The CDR3 has 17 amino acids. Unmatched junction bases numbered 12, after V lost 4 bases and J lost 3 bases. Germline V gene lookup returns CDR1 MNHNS and CDR2 SASEGT. The source of the sample is a study of T cells after yellow fever vaccination. Study findings and constraints: Though it reached lower strength, the secondary response hit its peak faster, day 5 versus 15. Of the clonotypes, a small share occurred in both CD4 and CD8 compartments. Contaminants from the bulk population, in the form of abundant clonotypes, could be found in FACS-sorted repertoires.

This receptor was taken from a man aged 18-30 years who received the YFV17D yellow fever vaccine. This sequence joins TRBV6-1 and TRBJ1-2, with 9 bases identical to TRBD1. Sample: PBMCs, taken around 5 days after the first yellow fever vaccination. The CDR3 sequence is CASSGSGTGSFDYGYTF. Here the CDR3 DNA reads TGTGCCAGCAGTGGCTCCGGGACAGGGTCGTTTGACTATGGCTACACCTTC.